This is a list of T cell receptor beta chains from one sample in a study of cytomegalovirus exposure and HLA in healthy donors. Method: immunoSEQ multiplex PCR; TCRdb's copy keeps in-frame clones and lacks some. Of approximately 100,000 clones in the sample, 64% were seen once. Material: PBMCs. The origin of the receptors is a man in his fifties or sixties in good health and CMV-seronegative. The CDR3 runs from the conserved cysteine through the conserved F or W. A D gene is named only where the DNA matches it firmly. Clone size is given for some rows only: seen once, a few or many times, or a class if the clone is expanded.

CDR3: CASSDRFQADTQYF
DNA: TGTGCCAGCAGTGATAGATTCCAGGCAGATACGCAGTATTTT
J: TRBJ2-3
size: .
V: TRBV6-1
D: .

CDR3: CASGTSGKNEQFF
DNA: TGCGCCAGCGGGACTAGCGGGAAAAATGAGCAGTTCTTC
J: TRBJ2-1
size: .
V: TRBV10-1
D: TRBD2

CDR3: CASSDLAAGVVVADTQYF
DNA: TGTGCCAGCAGTGATTTGGCGGCAGGGGTCGTGGTTGCAGATACGCAGTATTTT
J: TRBJ2-3
size: medium-sized
V: TRBV6-1
D: .

CDR3: CASSHRPGTGVQPQHF
DNA: TGTGCCAGCAGCCATAGGCCCGGGACAGGGGTTCAGCCCCAGCATTTT
J: TRBJ1-5
size: few
V: TRBV5-5
D: TRBD1

CDR3: CASGFSPSRTNTDTQYF
DNA: TGTGCCAGCGGTTTCTCCCCTTCCAGGACTAACACAGATACGCAGTATTTT
J: TRBJ2-3
size: .
V: TRBV28
D: .

CDR3: CASSGRGLGEAFF
DNA: TGTGCCAGCAGTGGCAGGGGGCTTGGTGAAGCTTTCTTT
J: TRBJ1-1
size: .
V: TRBV6-1
D: TRBD1

CDR3: CASSLSGGGLEQYF
DNA: TGTGCCAGCAGTTTATCTGGAGGGGGCCTCGAGCAGTACTTC
J: TRBJ2-7
size: .
V: TRBV28
D: .

CDR3: CASRPDRGTYEQYF
DNA: TGCGCCAGCAGACCGGACAGGGGTACCTACGAGCAGTACTTC
J: TRBJ2-7
size: .
V: TRBV5-1
D: TRBD1

CDR3: CASSIMSGSSYEQYF
DNA: TGTGCCAGTAGTATTATGTCAGGAAGCTCCTACGAGCAGTACTTC
J: TRBJ2-7
size: few
V: TRBV19
D: .

CDR3: CASSPGSAVNEKLFF
DNA: TGTGCCAGCTCACCGGGCAGTGCAGTTAATGAAAAACTGTTTTTT
J: TRBJ1-4
size: .
V: TRBV18
D: .

CDR3: CASSEGSGAGELFF
DNA: TGTGCCAGCAGTGAAGGATCAGGGGCCGGGGAGCTGTTTTTT
J: TRBJ2-2
size: many
V: TRBV6-1
D: .

CDR3: CASSSGGVRGYEQYF
DNA: TGTGCCAGCAGTTCGGGGGGAGTGCGGGGCTACGAGCAGTACTTC
J: TRBJ2-7
size: .
V: TRBV6-5
D: TRBD2

CDR3: CASSPQGGADEKLFF
DNA: TGCGCCAGCAGCCCCCAGGGCGGGGCGGATGAAAAACTGTTTTTT
J: TRBJ1-4
size: once
V: TRBV5-1
D: .

CDR3: CASSVERATGGGGYTF
DNA: TGTGCCAGCAGCGTAGAGAGGGCTACAGGGGGAGGTGGCTACACCTTC
J: TRBJ1-2
size: .
V: TRBV9
D: TRBD1

CDR3: CASSNYRGQRGNIQYF
DNA: TGTGCCAGCAGTAATTACAGGGGGCAAAGGGGGAACATTCAGTACTTC
J: TRBJ2-4
size: .
V: TRBV2
D: TRBD1

CDR3: CASSLHGGGAGGYTF
DNA: TGTGCCAGCAGTTTACACGGCGGGGGCGCAGGTGGCTACACCTTC
J: TRBJ1-2
size: .
V: TRBV28
D: .

CDR3: CASGVRTGRFPNTGELFF
DNA: TGTGCGAGCGGGGTTCGGACAGGCAGATTCCCGAACACCGGGGAGCTGTTTTTT
J: TRBJ2-2
size: once
V: TRBV2
D: .

CDR3: CASSPTQGAGVGEQYF
DNA: TGCGCCAGCAGCCCTACACAGGGGGCTGGAGTAGGCGAGCAGTACTTC
J: TRBJ2-7
size: .
V: TRBV4-1
D: TRBD1

CDR3: CASTLGTANEKLFF
DNA: TGTGCCAGCACGCTAGGGACAGCTAATGAAAAACTGTTTTTT
J: TRBJ1-4
size: few
V: TRBV28
D: TRBD1

CDR3: CASSPPGTSGEQYF
DNA: TGTGCCAGCTCACCTCCCGGGACTAGCGGCGAGCAGTACTTC
J: TRBJ2-7
size: .
V: TRBV18
D: TRBD2

CDR3: CASSLGPGQPQHF
DNA: TGCGCCAGCAGCTTGGGCCCAGGTCAGCCCCAGCATTTT
J: TRBJ1-5
size: .
V: TRBV5-1
D: .

CDR3: CASSRDRADEKLFF
DNA: TGCGCCAGCAGCCGAGACAGGGCCGACGAAAAACTGTTTTTT
J: TRBJ1-4
size: .
V: TRBV5-1
D: TRBD1

CDR3: CASSPVGAGGTEAFF
DNA: TGTGCCAGCAGTCCCGTCGGGGCAGGGGGTACCGAAGCTTTCTTT
J: TRBJ1-1
size: .
V: TRBV28
D: TRBD1

CDR3: CASSPLTPTSTDTQYF
DNA: TGTGCCAGCTCACCATTGACACCCACAAGCACAGATACGCAGTATTTT
J: TRBJ2-3
size: few
V: TRBV18
D: .

CDR3: CASTVTGAVGYTF
DNA: TGTGCCAGCACGGTTACAGGGGCCGTCGGCTACACCTTC
J: TRBJ1-2
size: few
V: TRBV28
D: TRBD1

CDR3: CASSFSGQGGYGYTF
DNA: TGTGCCAGCAGTTTCTCAGGACAGGGAGGCTATGGCTACACCTTC
J: TRBJ1-2
size: .
V: TRBV27
D: TRBD1

CDR3: CASSPARQGHYEQYF
DNA: TGTGCCAGCAGTCCAGCCCGACAGGGCCACTACGAGCAGTACTTC
J: TRBJ2-7
size: .
V: TRBV6-5
D: TRBD1

CDR3: CASSPDPGQGVNTQYF
DNA: TGTGCCAGCTCACCAGATCCGGGACAGGGGGTTAATACGCAGTATTTT
J: TRBJ2-3
size: few
V: TRBV18
D: TRBD1

CDR3: CASSAFNSPLHF
DNA: TGTGCCAGCAGCGCGTTTAATTCACCCCTCCACTTT
J: TRBJ1-6
size: .
V: TRBV9
D: .

CDR3: CASSRDYQETQYF
DNA: TGTGCCAGCAGTAGGGACTACCAAGAGACCCAGTACTTC
J: TRBJ2-5
size: .
V: TRBV2
D: .

CDR3: CASSFTGGANQPQHF
DNA: TGCGCCAGCAGCTTTACAGGGGGCGCGAATCAGCCCCAGCATTTT
J: TRBJ1-5
size: once
V: TRBV5-1
D: TRBD1

CDR3: CASSKTNSFLSGNTIYF
DNA: TGTGCCAGCAGTAAGACCAATAGCTTTCTCTCTGGAAACACCATATATTTT
J: TRBJ1-3
size: .
V: TRBV28
D: .

CDR3: CASSLPGKDYGYTF
DNA: TGTGCCAGCAGCCTCCCGGGTAAGGACTATGGCTACACCTTC
J: TRBJ1-2
size: .
V: TRBV7-9
D: .

CDR3: CASSLGRTEGVEQYF
DNA: TGTGCCAGCAGCTTAGGGAGGACAGAAGGGGTCGAGCAGTACTTC
J: TRBJ2-7
size: .
V: TRBV7-9
D: .

CDR3: CASSLRSQSKNIQYF
DNA: TGCGCCAGCAGCTTGAGGAGCCAGTCCAAAAACATTCAGTACTTC
J: TRBJ2-4
size: .
V: TRBV5-1
D: .

CDR3: CASSPLGTNNEQFF
DNA: TGTGCCAGCAGTCCTCTTGGGACTAACAATGAGCAGTTCTTC
J: TRBJ2-1
size: .
V: TRBV6-1
D: TRBD2

CDR3: CSAWDISLQNTEAFF
DNA: TGCAGCGCTTGGGACATTAGTTTACAGAACACTGAAGCTTTCTTT
J: TRBJ1-1
size: .
V: TRBV29-1
D: .

CDR3: CASSVSDRRNGELFF
DNA: TGTGCCAGCAGCGTATCCGACAGGAGGAACGGGGAGCTGTTTTTT
J: TRBJ2-2
size: .
V: TRBV9
D: .

CDR3: CASSKGQGTSGANVLTF
DNA: TGTGCCAGCAGTAAAGGACAGGGAACCTCTGGGGCCAACGTCCTGACTTTC
J: TRBJ2-6
size: .
V: TRBV28
D: TRBD1

CDR3: CASSQGQGGYEQYF
DNA: TGTGCCAGCAGCCAGGGACAGGGAGGCTACGAGCAGTACTTC
J: TRBJ2-7
size: .
V: TRBV2
D: TRBD1

CDR3: CAWSIGLTGGSNYGYTF
DNA: TGTGCCTGGAGTATAGGTCTTACAGGGGGAAGCAACTATGGCTACACCTTC
J: TRBJ1-2
size: .
V: TRBV30
D: TRBD1

CDR3: CASSPPEEGAYGYTF
DNA: TGTGCCAGCTCACCACCCGAAGAGGGGGCCTATGGCTACACCTTC
J: TRBJ1-2
size: few
V: TRBV18
D: TRBD1

CDR3: CASRPDRALAKNIQYF
DNA: TGTGCCAGCAGGCCCGACAGGGCCTTAGCCAAAAACATTCAGTACTTC
J: TRBJ2-4
size: .
V: TRBV2
D: TRBD1

CDR3: CASSLGTGVPGNTIYF
DNA: TGTGCCAGCAGCTTAGGGACAGGGGTTCCTGGAAACACCATATATTTT
J: TRBJ1-3
size: .
V: TRBV11-3
D: TRBD1

CDR3: CASRTGTGVATEAFF
DNA: TGTGCCAGTAGAACCGGGACAGGTGTTGCCACTGAAGCTTTCTTT
J: TRBJ1-1
size: .
V: TRBV19
D: TRBD1

CDR3: CASTGGGAENIQYF
DNA: TGCGCCAGCACGGGAGGGGGAGCGGAAAACATTCAGTACTTC
J: TRBJ2-4
size: .
V: TRBV5-1
D: TRBD2